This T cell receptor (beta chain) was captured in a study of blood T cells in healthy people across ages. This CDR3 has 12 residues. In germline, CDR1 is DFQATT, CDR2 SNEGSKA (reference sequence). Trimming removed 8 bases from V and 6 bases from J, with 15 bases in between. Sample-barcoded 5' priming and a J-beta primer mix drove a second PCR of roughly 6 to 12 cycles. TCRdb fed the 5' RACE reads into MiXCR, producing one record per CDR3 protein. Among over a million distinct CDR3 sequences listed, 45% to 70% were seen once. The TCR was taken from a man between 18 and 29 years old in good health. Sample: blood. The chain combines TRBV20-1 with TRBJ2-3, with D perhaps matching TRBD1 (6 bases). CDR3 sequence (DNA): TGCAGTCCGGGGCAGAGGGGGGATACGCAGTATTTT. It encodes CSPGQRGDTQYF.